A selection of T cell receptor beta chains follows, all from one sample in a study of identical twins. A single record per CDR3 protein comes from TCRdb applying MiXCR to the 5' RACE reads. The sample has approximately 890,000 distinct CDR3 sequences, 9% to 15% seen once. The same specimen was also included in a second study, on yellow fever vaccine responses in identical twins.

Input material: PBMCs. These receptors were collected from a woman under 30 in good health. Each CDR3 is given with its conserved first and last residue. Fields, in order: clone size, V gene, J gene, D gene, CDR3 DNA, CDR3 protein. D genes are given only for firm matches. Some rows have no size entry. The others give once, few or many, or a class for an expanded clone.

>many|TRBV20-1|TRBJ2-2|TRBD2
TGCAGTGCTAGAGGGGAGGGGACCACCGGGGAGCTGTTTTTT
CSARGEGTTGELFF
>many|TRBV4-1|TRBJ1-6|NA
TGCGCCAGCAGCCAAGGTGTGGGGTTAGGTAATTCACCCCTCCACTTT
CASSQGVGLGNSPLHF
>few|TRBV12-3/TRBV12-4|TRBJ1-2|NA
TGTGCCAGCACCCCTTCGTTCAACTATGGCTACACCTTC
CASTPSFNYGYTF
>NA|TRBV20-1|TRBJ2-5|NA
TGCAGTGCCCTGGGAGCACCCCGTCTGGAGACCCAGTACTTC
CSALGAPRLETQYF
>many|TRBV20-1|TRBJ2-2|NA
TGCAGTGCTAGTACAGGGCTCACCGGGGAGCTGTTTTTT
CSASTGLTGELFF
>many|TRBV28|TRBJ2-5|TRBD1
TGTGCCAGCAGTTCAACCTGGACAGGCCAAGAGACCCAGTACTTC
CASSSTWTGQETQYF
>many|TRBV20-1|TRBJ2-1|NA
TGCAGTGCTAGAGTTCCGGGACTCAACAATGAGCAGTTCTTC
CSARVPGLNNEQFF
>NA|TRBV27|TRBJ2-1|TRBD2
TGTGCCAGCAGTTCCCCGGGACTAGCGGGGGCTAAGCAGTTCTTC
CASSSPGLAGAKQFF
>few|TRBV10-3|TRBJ2-1|TRBD1
TGTGCCATCAGTGCACAACAGGGGACCAATGAGCAGTTCTTC
CAISAQQGTNEQFF
>few|TRBV7-2|TRBJ2-1|NA
TGTGCCAGCAGCGTTCCTGGGGGTGAGCAGTTCTTC
CASSVPGGEQFF
>few|TRBV11-1|TRBJ2-5|TRBD1
TGTGCCAGCAGCTTACCCCGGACAGGGGGAGAGACCCAGTACTTC
CASSLPRTGGETQYF
>few|TRBV9|TRBJ2-1|TRBD2
TGTGCCAGCGGGGGACTAGCGGCCTACAATGAGCAGTTCTTC
CASGGLAAYNEQFF
>few|TRBV4-1|TRBJ2-4|TRBD1
TGCGCCAGCAGCCAAGACTATCTCCCGGGACAGGGGTCCATTCAGTACTTC
CASSQDYLPGQGSIQYF
>many|TRBV12-3/TRBV12-4|TRBJ2-7|TRBD2
TGTGCCAGCAGCTACGGACTAGCGGGGGTAAAATCCTACGAGCAGTACTTC
CASSYGLAGVKSYEQYF
>NA|TRBV5-1|TRBJ1-1|TRBD1
TGCGCCAGCAGCTTGGGAGGGACAGGGGTTGAAGCTTTCTTT
CASSLGGTGVEAFF
>NA|TRBV3-1|TRBJ2-6|NA
TGTGCCAGCAGCCAAGGATCCTCTGGGGCCAACGTCCTGACTTTC
CASSQGSSGANVLTF
>many|TRBV20-1|TRBJ2-1|NA
TGCAGTGCTTCGGACCTTAATGAGCAGTTCTTC
CSASDLNEQFF
>NA|TRBV9|TRBJ1-3|NA
TGTGCCAGCGGCGTATCCCCCGGGGGGGGAAACACCATATATTTT
CASGVSPGGGNTIYF
>NA|TRBV12-3/TRBV12-4|TRBJ1-2|NA
TGTGCCAGCACGGGGACTAACTATGGCTACACCTTC
CASTGTNYGYTF
>few|TRBV20-1|TRBJ2-1|NA
TGCAGTGCTGAGGGACTCAGCAATGAGCAGTTCTTC
CSAEGLSNEQFF
>few|TRBV5-1|TRBJ2-1|TRBD1
TGCGCCAGCAGCATGGGACAGGGGGGCGCATACAATGAGCAGTTCTTC
CASSMGQGGAYNEQFF
>few|TRBV9|TRBJ2-3|NA
TGTGCCAGCAGCGATCGGACAGGCACAGATACGCAGTATTTT
CASSDRTGTDTQYF
>NA|TRBV18|TRBJ2-7|NA
TGTGCCAGCTCAGCAGTGGGCAAGTTCTCCTACGAGCAGTACTTC
CASSAVGKFSYEQYF
>few|TRBV5-6|TRBJ2-7|NA
TGTGCCAGCAGCTTTACAGTGCGGCGGGACTCCTACGAGCAGTACTTC
CASSFTVRRDSYEQYF
>NA|TRBV7-6|TRBJ2-7|TRBD1
TGTGCCAGCAGCTTAGGTGGTGTGGGGACAGGGACCTACGAGCAGTACTTC
CASSLGGVGTGTYEQYF
>NA|TRBV28|TRBJ1-1|NA
TGTGCCAGCAGGGATCTGACTGAAGCTTTCTTT
CASRDLTEAFF
>NA|TRBV4-1|TRBJ2-3|NA
TGCGCCAGCAGCCAAGAGCGTGTTGATACGCAGTATTTT
CASSQERVDTQYF
>many|TRBV6-6|TRBJ2-1|NA
TGTGCCAGCAGTTTTAGTAGGGTCGAGCAGTTCTTC
CASSFSRVEQFF
>few|TRBV11-2|TRBJ1-2|NA
TGTGCCAGCAGCCCCCTTGGGGGACAATTCTATGGCTACACCTTC
CASSPLGGQFYGYTF
>few|TRBV7-7|TRBJ2-7|NA
TGTGCCAGCAGCGAAAGACTAGTTGACGAGCAGTACTTC
CASSERLVDEQYF
>few|TRBV20-1|TRBJ2-3|NA
TGCAGTGCTAGCCCCTTGGGGGGTGTCACAGATACGCAGTATTTT
CSASPLGGVTDTQYF
>NA|TRBV5-6|TRBJ2-1|TRBD2
TGTGCCAGCAGCGGTGGTCAGGGACTAGCGGGGCTTCCCTACAATGAGCAGTTCTTC
CASSGGQGLAGLPYNEQFF
>NA|TRBV3-1|TRBJ1-1|NA
TGTGCCAGCACCCCGCGTGGGGGAGGCACTGAAGCTTTCTTT
CASTPRGGGTEAFF
>NA|TRBV6-2/TRBV6-3|TRBJ2-1|NA
TGTGCCAGCCGAAGAGGAGGGGCGAGCTCCTACAATGAGCAGTTCTTC
CASRRGGASSYNEQFF
>NA|TRBV9|TRBJ2-1|TRBD2
TGTGCCAGCAGCCCGGGGACTAGCGGGAGGAGGGTGAAGCAGTTCTTC
CASSPGTSGRRVKQFF
>few|TRBV7-6|TRBJ2-3|NA
TGTGCCAGCAGCTTAGGTCCGGCGGCGGGCACAGATACGCAGTATTTT
CASSLGPAAGTDTQYF
>NA|TRBV6-1|TRBJ2-1|NA
TGTGCCAGCAGTGACCCACGGGCAGGGAAACGGAATGAGCAGTTCTTC
CASSDPRAGKRNEQFF
>few|TRBV27|TRBJ2-5|NA
TGTGCCAGCAGTTTTAAGACCCGAGAAGAGACCCAGTACTTC
CASSFKTREETQYF
>many|TRBV4-1|TRBJ1-1|NA
TGCGCCAGCAGCCGGCGACGGGAGAACACTGAAGCTTTCTTT
CASSRRRENTEAFF
>NA|TRBV28|TRBJ2-5|NA
TGTGCCAGCAGTAGACGACGGAGCACTCAAGAGACCCAGTACTTC
CASSRRRSTQETQYF
>NA|TRBV11-2|TRBJ2-1|NA
TGTGCCAGCAGCTTAGGAACCAGGGCCTATGAGCAGTTCTTC
CASSLGTRAYEQFF
>NA|TRBV12-5|TRBJ2-1|NA
TGTGCTAGTGGACGGGAGCAGTTCTTC
CASGREQFF
>many|TRBV20-1|TRBJ2-7|NA
TGCAGTGCTAGAGAGATGGGGCTCCCTAGAGGCGAGCAGTACTTC
CSAREMGLPRGEQYF
>few|TRBV28|TRBJ1-1|NA
TGTGCCAGCATCTTCCGGGTGAACACTGAAGCTTTCTTT
CASIFRVNTEAFF
>NA|TRBV9|TRBJ2-5|TRBD1
TGTGCCAGCAGCGGCAGCTGGGACAGGGAAGAGACCCAGTACTTC
CASSGSWDREETQYF